This T cell receptor (beta chain) was recovered during a study of blood T cell repertoires in COVID-19. The repertoire was sequenced with immunoSEQ multiplex PCR; TCRdb's copy has only in-frame clones and lacks some. The data contain around 260,000 clones, 80% to 85% of them singletons. The V gene lost 4 bases and the J gene lost 5 bases, with 15 bases spanning the gap. Per the germline V gene, CDR1 is SNHLY and CDR2 is FYNNEI. This CDR3 is 14 amino acids long. This chain connects TRBV2 to TRBJ2-7; D may be TRBD2 (5 bases). The sequencing sample was made of peripheral blood. The sequence came from a person aged 70 to 85 with COVID-19, enrolled during active disease. As DNA, the CDR3 is TGTGCCAGCAGTGGAACGACAAGCGGCCACGAGCAGTACTTC. This gives the protein CASSGTTSGHEQYF.